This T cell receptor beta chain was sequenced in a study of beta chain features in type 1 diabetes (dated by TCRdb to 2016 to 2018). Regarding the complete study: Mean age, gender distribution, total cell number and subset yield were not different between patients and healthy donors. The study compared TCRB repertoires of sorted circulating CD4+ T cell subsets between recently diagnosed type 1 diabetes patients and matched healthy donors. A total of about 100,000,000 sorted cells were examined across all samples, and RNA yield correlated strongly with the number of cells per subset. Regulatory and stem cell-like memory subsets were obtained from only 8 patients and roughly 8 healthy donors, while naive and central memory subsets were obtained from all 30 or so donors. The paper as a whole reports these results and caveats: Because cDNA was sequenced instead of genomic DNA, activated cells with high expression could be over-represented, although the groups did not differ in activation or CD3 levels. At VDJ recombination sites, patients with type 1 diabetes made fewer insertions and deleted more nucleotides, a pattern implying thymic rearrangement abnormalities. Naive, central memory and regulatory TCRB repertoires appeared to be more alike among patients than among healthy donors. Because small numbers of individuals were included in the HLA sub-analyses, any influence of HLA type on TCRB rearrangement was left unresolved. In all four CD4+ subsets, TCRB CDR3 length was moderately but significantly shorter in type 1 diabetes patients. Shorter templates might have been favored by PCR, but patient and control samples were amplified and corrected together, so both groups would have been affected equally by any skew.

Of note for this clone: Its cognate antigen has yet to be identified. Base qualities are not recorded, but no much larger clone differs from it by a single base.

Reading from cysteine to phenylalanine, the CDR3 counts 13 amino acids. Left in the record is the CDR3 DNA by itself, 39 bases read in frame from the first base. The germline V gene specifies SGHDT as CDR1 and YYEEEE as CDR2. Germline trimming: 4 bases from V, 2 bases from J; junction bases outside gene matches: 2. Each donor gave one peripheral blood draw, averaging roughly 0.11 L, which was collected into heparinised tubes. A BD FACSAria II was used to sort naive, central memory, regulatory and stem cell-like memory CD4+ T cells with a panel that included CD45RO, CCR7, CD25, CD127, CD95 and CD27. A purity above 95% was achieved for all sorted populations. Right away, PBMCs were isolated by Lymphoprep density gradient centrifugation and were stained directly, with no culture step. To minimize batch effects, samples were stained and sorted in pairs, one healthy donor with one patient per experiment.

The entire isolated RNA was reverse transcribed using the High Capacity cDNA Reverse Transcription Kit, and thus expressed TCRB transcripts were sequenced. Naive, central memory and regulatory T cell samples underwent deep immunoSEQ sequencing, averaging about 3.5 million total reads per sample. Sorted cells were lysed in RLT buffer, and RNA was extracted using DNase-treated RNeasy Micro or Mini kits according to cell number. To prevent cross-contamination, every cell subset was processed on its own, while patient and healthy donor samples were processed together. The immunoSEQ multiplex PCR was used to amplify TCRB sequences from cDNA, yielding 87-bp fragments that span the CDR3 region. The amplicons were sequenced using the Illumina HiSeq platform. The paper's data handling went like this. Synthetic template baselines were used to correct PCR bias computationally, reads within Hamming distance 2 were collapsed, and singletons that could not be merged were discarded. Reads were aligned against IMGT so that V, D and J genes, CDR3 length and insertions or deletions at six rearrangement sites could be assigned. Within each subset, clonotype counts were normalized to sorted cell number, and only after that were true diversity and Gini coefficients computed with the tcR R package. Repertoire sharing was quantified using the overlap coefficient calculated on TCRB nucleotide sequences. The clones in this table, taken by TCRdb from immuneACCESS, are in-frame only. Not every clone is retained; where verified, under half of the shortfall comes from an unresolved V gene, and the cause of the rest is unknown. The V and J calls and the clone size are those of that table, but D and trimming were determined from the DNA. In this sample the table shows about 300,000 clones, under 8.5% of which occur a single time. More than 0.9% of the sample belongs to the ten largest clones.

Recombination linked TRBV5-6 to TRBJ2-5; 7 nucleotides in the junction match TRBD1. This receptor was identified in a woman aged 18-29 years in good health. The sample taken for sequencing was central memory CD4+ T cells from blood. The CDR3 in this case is CASSVGQQETQYF. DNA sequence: TGTGCCAGCAGCGTGGGACAGCAAGAGACCCAGTACTTC.